The 25 T cell receptor beta chains below come from one sample, sequenced in a study of T cell responses to AZD1222 COVID-19 vaccine. Clones were read by immunoSEQ multiplex PCR, and TCRdb kept only the in-frame ones, dropping some. The sample consists of roughly 140,000 clones, around 88% of them appearing once. The specimen was peripheral blood, collected on day 0 of AZD1222 vaccination. These receptors were taken from an adult in good health.

V is TRBV18 and J is TRBJ1-2; TRBD1 matches at 8 bases. The V gene end was trimmed by 3 bases and the J gene end by 1 base; junction bases not matched to a gene: 4. The CDR3 loop spans 15 amino acids. Per germline, CDR1 KGHSH and CDR2 LQKENI. CDR3 sequence reads: CASSPYRGDNYGYTF. The CDR3 nucleotides are TGTGCCAGCTCACCGTACAGGGGGGATAACTATGGCTACACCTTC.

V usage is TRBV28 and J usage is TRBJ1-3; D gene uncertain. The CDR3 length is 15 residues. V was cut by 8 bases and J by 3 bases, with 17 bases left in between. The germline gives CDR1 MDHEN, CDR2 SYDVKM. The CDR3 loop is CASGGSVVSGNTIYF. Written as DNA, the CDR3 is TGTGCCAGCGGCGGGTCGGTAGTCAGTGGAAACACCATATATTTT. Full variable domain (missing parts from reference TRBV28 and TRBJ1-3): DVKVTQSSRYLVKRTGEKVFLECVQDMDHENMFWYRQDPGLGLRLIYFSYDVKMKEKGDIPEGYSVSREKKERFSLILESASTNQTSMYLCASGGSVVSGNTIYFGEGSWLTVV.

This chain links TRBV30 with TRBJ1-1, with TRBD1 matching over 8 bases. V dropped 3 bases and J dropped 6; count of bases not matched to a gene: 21. Germline CDR1 reads GTSNPN; CDR2 reads SVGIG (reference sequence). The CDR3 is made up of 18 amino acids. The CDR3, as DNA: TGTGCCTGGAGGCCCCAGGGGGCGAAAAGTCCTCGGTATTCTGAAGCTTTCTTT. Amino acid sequence: CAWRPQGAKSPRYSEAFF.

The CDR3 is CASSPTSQETQYF. The CDR3 DNA follows: TGTGCCAGCAGTCCGACTAGTCAAGAGACCCAGTACTTC. The J gene is TRBJ2-5, the V gene TRBV11-3, with a tentative D call TRBD2 (6 bases). There are 13 residues in the CDR3. Trimming cost V 6 bases and J 2 bases, with 10 bases left between them. The germline gives CDR1 SGHNT, CDR2 YENEEA.

This clone was found once. V and J are TRBV6-5 and TRBJ2-1; TRBD2 agrees at 8 bases. CDR3 length equals 13 residues. V trimming: 6 bases; J trimming: 8 bases; junction bases outside the gene matches: 6. The V gene's germline CDR1 is MNHEY and CDR2 SVGAGI. The chain's CDR3 is CASRVRGGDEQFF. Here the CDR3 DNA reads TGTGCCAGCAGAGTCCGGGGGGGGGATGAGCAGTTCTTC.

V and J are TRBV5-5 and TRBJ2-7; 10 bases are a match to TRBD1. Germline loops: CDR1 SGHKS, CDR2 YYEKEE (reference sequence). Unmatched junction bases numbered 4, after V lost 1 base and J lost 3 bases. The CDR3 runs to 15 residues. The CDR3 DNA is TGTGCCAGCAGCTTGATCCGGGACAGGGGCTACGAGCAGTACTTC. Protein product: CASSLIRDRGYEQYF.

The chain couples TRBV7-2 to TRBJ1-6; TRBD1 might be the D (5 bases). This CDR3 spans 16 amino acids. V was cut by 3 bases and J by 9 bases, with 18 bases left in between. Germline CDR1 and CDR2: SGHTA and FQGNSA. The CDR3 is CASSLTRGAEGSPLHF. Written as DNA, the CDR3 is TGTGCCAGCAGCTTGACAAGAGGGGCCGAGGGTTCACCCCTCCACTTT.

The chain combines TRBV2 with TRBJ1-4, with D maybe TRBD1 (6 bases). V lost 6 bases and J 4 bases, leaving 12 bases between the germline ends. The CDR3 sequence is 14 residues long. From germline, CDR1 is SNHLY and CDR2 FYNNEI. The CDR3 DNA follows: TGTGCCAGCAGAGTACAGGGCGGTAATGAAAAACTGTTTTTT. Translated, it gives CASRVQGGNEKLFF.

This clone has just one count. The J gene is TRBJ1-2, the V gene TRBV29-1; a weak D match, TRBD1 (5 bases). Between the trimmed V and J ends, which lost 4 bases and 8 bases, there was a span of 14 bases. Per germline, CDR1 SQVTM and CDR2 ANQGSEA. The CDR3 contains 12 residues. The DNA for the CDR3 is TGCAGCGTTGTGAGACAGTCAGAAGGCTACACCTTC. Amino acids: CSVVRQSEGYTF. Supplemented by reference TRBV29-1 and TRBJ1-2, the full variable domain reads SAVISQKPSRDICQRGTSLTIQCQVDSQVTMMFWYRQQPGQSLTLIATANQGSEATYESGFVIDKFPISRPNLTFSTLTVSNMSPEDSSIYLCSVVRQSEGYTFGSGTRLTVV.

The V call is TRBV9, the J call TRBJ2-7, with 7 bases that match TRBD2. Germline trimming cut 4 bases from V and 4 bases from J; bases unmatched to any gene: 8. CDR1 SGDLS and CDR2 YYNGEE come from the germline V gene. This CDR3 is 14 amino acids long. Here the CDR3 reads CASSPSGADYEQYF. CDR3 nucleotide sequence: TGTGCCAGCAGCCCGAGCGGGGCCGATTACGAGCAGTACTTC.

The rearrangement uses TRBV18 and TRBJ1-1, with no clear D. Trimming took off 6 bases at V and 1 base at J, with 15 bases between the two ends. This CDR3 has 15 amino acids. Germline-derived CDR1 and CDR2 are KGHSH and LQKENI. The CDR3 spells CASSPSGIPNTEAFF. The CDR3 region has the DNA TGTGCCAGCTCGCCATCCGGCATCCCGAACACTGAAGCTTTCTTT.

This chain uses TRBV11-2 with TRBJ1-1; tentative D call: TRBD1 (5 bases). This CDR3 region has 13 residues. Germline-derived CDR1 and CDR2 are SGHAT and FQNNGV. Trimming removed 5 bases from V and 1 base from J, with 8 bases in between. CDR3 coding DNA: TGTGCCAGCAGCAGAGGACAGAACACTGAAGCTTTCTTT. Translation gives CASSRGQNTEAFF.

The CDR3 nucleotides read TGTGCCAGCAGCCTTGGTCCGCGGGAGAACACTGAAGCTTTCTTT. Translation gives CASSLGPRENTEAFF. The chain carries TRBV11-2 and TRBJ1-1; D is unclear. V was cut by 5 bases and J by 1 base, with 14 bases left in between. The CDR3 length is 15 residues. CDR1 is SGHAT and CDR2 is FQNNGV in the germline V gene.

This clone was seen once. The CDR3 DNA reads TGCGCCAGCAGCGTGACAGGGCTGGACACTGAAGCTTTCTTT. Translation gives CASSVTGLDTEAFF. V is TRBV5-1 and J is TRBJ1-1, with 7 bases identical to TRBD1. J lost 3 bases, V lost 4 bases, and 6 bases had no gene match. The CDR3 has 14 amino acids. Germline values: CDR1 SGHRS, CDR2 YFSETQ.

The V and J genes are TRBV5-1 and TRBJ2-6, with D possibly TRBD1 on 6 matching bases. Germline loops: CDR1 SGHRS, CDR2 YFSETQ. The CDR3 length is 16 residues. Trimming stripped 0 bases from V and 2 bases from J, with 9 bases between. In DNA form, the CDR3 reads TGCGCCAGCAGCTTGGTAACAGGGACTGGGGCCAACGTCCTGACTTTC. This gives the protein CASSLVTGTGANVLTF.

This clone appeared once. The V call is TRBV9, the J call TRBJ1-4, with 8 bases fitting TRBD1. Germline V lookup: CDR1 SGDLS, CDR2 YYNGEE. V lost 4 bases to trimming and J lost 4 bases; unmatched junction nucleotides: 6. This CDR3 region has 15 residues. The CDR3 loop is CASSKQGGDNEKLFF. CDR3 bases: TGTGCCAGCAGCAAACAGGGGGGCGATAATGAAAAACTGTTTTTT.

The chain combines TRBV2 with TRBJ2-1; D unresolved. CDR1 and CDR2 from the germline V gene are SNHLY and FYNNEI. V was shortened by 6 bases and J by 9 bases, with 15 bases between the two germline ends. CDR3 size: 13 residues. The CDR3 loop reads CASSPVRSGEQFF. Written as DNA, the CDR3 is TGTGCCAGCAGCCCCGTTCGGTCAGGTGAGCAGTTCTTC.

The rearrangement joins TRBV28 to TRBJ2-1, with D tentatively TRBD2 (6 bases). Trimming took off 8 bases at V and 2 bases at J, with 13 bases between the two ends. CDR3 length: 14 residues. From germline, CDR1 is MDHEN and CDR2 SYDVKM. The CDR3 protein is CASCERVTYNEQFF. The CDR3 DNA is TGTGCCAGCTGCGAGCGGGTCACCTACAATGAGCAGTTCTTC.

The gene calls are TRBV5-6 and TRBJ2-5; unclear D gene. The CDR3 is made up of 16 amino acids. Trimming took 4 bases from V and 4 from J, leaving 20 bases between them. The germline V gene has CDR1 SGHDT and CDR2 YYEEEE. The chain's CDR3 is CASSTVFRGRLETQYF. The CDR3 bases are TGTGCCAGCAGCACCGTTTTCCGCGGACGTCTAGAGACCCAGTACTTC.

This chain uses TRBV7-9 with TRBJ2-7, with unresolved D. This CDR3 has 15 amino acids. Germline V CDR1 and CDR2: SEHNR, FQNEAQ (reference sequence). V was cut by 3 bases and J by 3 bases, with 15 bases left in between. The CDR3 sequence: CASSFWGLRDYEQYF. The CDR3 region has the DNA TGTGCCAGCAGCTTTTGGGGATTGAGAGACTACGAGCAGTACTTC.

This clone showed up just once. The CDR3 DNA follows: TGTGCCACCTGGGCGGGGGCCGGTGGGCAGCCCCAGCATTTT. Translation: CATWAGAGGQPQHF. The chain recombines TRBV6-5 with TRBJ1-5; tentative D call: TRBD1 (6 bases). This CDR3 region has 14 residues. The V gene lost 10 bases and the J gene lost 7 bases, with 20 bases spanning the gap. CDR1 MNHEY and CDR2 SVGAGI come from the germline V gene.

The table lists this clone with a few counts. The chain combines TRBV6-5 with TRBJ2-2; TRBD1 is a possible D gene (5 bases). The ends were cut back, 8 bases at V and 7 bases at J, with 14 bases in the middle. In germline, CDR1 is MNHEY, CDR2 SVGAGI. The CDR3 sequence is 13 residues long. The CDR3 DNA is TGTGCCAGCCTTCACAGGCAAAGCGGGGAGCTGTTTTTT. Protein: CASLHRQSGELFF.

The J gene is TRBJ1-2, the V gene TRBV12-3 or TRBV12-4, with no clear D. Deletions cut 6 bases from V and 7 bases from J, with 12 bases between. The CDR3 consists of 12 residues. For the CDR3, the DNA is TGTGCCAGCAGCCCCTCCCGTGGTGGCTACACCTTC. Its translation is CASSPSRGGYTF.

The chain employs TRBV5-6 and TRBJ2-1; a possible D gene is TRBD1 (5 bases). The CDR3 is 17 amino acids. Germline CDR1 is SGHDT and CDR2 is YYEEEE. Trimming cost V 2 bases and J 8 bases, with 23 bases left between them. The chain's CDR3 is CASSFSWQGGFSHEQFF. The DNA for the CDR3 is TGTGCCAGCAGCTTCAGCTGGCAGGGTGGTTTTTCGCATGAGCAGTTCTTC. Together with reference TRBV5-6 and TRBJ2-1, the CDR3 gives the full variable domain: DAGVTQSPTHLIKTRGQQVTLRCSPKSGHDTVSWYQQALGQGPQFIFQYYEEEERQRGNFPDRFSGHQFPNYSSELNVNALLLGDSALYLCASSFSWQGGFSHEQFFGPGTRLTVL.

This chain joins TRBV7-9 and TRBJ2-7; no firm D call. Germline V gives CDR1 SEHNR, CDR2 FQNEAQ (reference sequence). This CDR3 contains 15 residues. Trimming removed 2 bases at V and 5 bases at J, with 16 bases between. The CDR3 sequence is CASSLTRVGVDEQYF. The CDR3 DNA follows: TGTGCCAGCAGCTTAACCCGCGTGGGTGTCGACGAGCAGTACTTC.